The T cell receptor beta chain under discussion was sequenced for a study of monozygotic twins with inflammatory bowel disease. Study-wide findings and caveats: On the inverse Simpson index, IBD patients scored lower for TCRbeta diversity than healthy co-twins. Similarity of repertoires did not differ between concordant and discordant twins, possibly from limited power.

A note on this clonotype: Its antigen remains unknown.

Molecular identifiers with 6-nucleotide sample barcodes were added during cDNA synthesis via template switching. TCRdb reprocessed the 5' RACE reads; each CDR3 protein has one entry and no DNA is given. The sample includes under 150,000 distinct CDR3 sequences. Germline values: CDR1 LGHNA, CDR2 YNFKEQ. There are 16 residues in the CDR3. Sequences were obtained from blood. The clonotype was recovered from a human donor with ulcerative colitis or Crohn's disease, or a healthy co-twin of an affected twin (not recorded which). This chain connects TRBV4-2 to TRBJ2-1. CDR3 sequence reads: CASSQDRQGSYNEQFF.